The rows below give T cell receptor beta chains drawn from one sample of a study of T cells in Graves' hyperthyroidism and ophthalmopathy. TCRdb reanalysed the multiplex PCR reads using MiXCR and keeps one entry per CDR3 protein. The sample includes about 520,000 distinct CDR3 sequences, roughly a quarter of them seen just once. Sequenced: blood. Receptors were obtained from a woman younger than 45 with Graves' ophthalmopathy. CDR3s include the opening cysteine and the closing phenylalanine or tryptophan. A D gene is named only where the DNA matches it firmly. Clone size, where shown, is once, few, many, or a class for clones that have expanded.

d_call,v_call,j_call,clone_size,cdr3_nt,cdr3_aa
TRBD1,TRBV18,TRBJ1-2,.,TGTGCCAGCTCCCGGGGGCGGGACAGGGCCGGCGACTACACCTTC,CASSRGRDRAGDYTF
.,TRBV7-8,TRBJ2-5,many,TGTGCCAGCAGCCACAGGGTAGAGACCCAGTACTTC,CASSHRVETQYF
.,TRBV12-3/TRBV12-4,TRBJ1-1,.,TGTGCCAGCAGTTCCCATTTAGTGGCACCCCAGACTGAAGCTTTCTTT,CASSSHLVAPQTEAFF
TRBD1,TRBV29-1,TRBJ2-7,many,TGCAGCGTTACCCAGGGGGCCTACGAGCAGTACTTC,CSVTQGAYEQYF
.,TRBV6-1,TRBJ2-7,.,TGTGCCACTTCAGGGACCGGCCCCAACGAGCAGTACTTC,CATSGTGPNEQYF
.,TRBV20-1,TRBJ2-7,many,TGCAGTTTGTGGGCGGGAATTGCCACCCACGAGCAGTACTTC,CSLWAGIATHEQYF
TRBD1,TRBV6-1,TRBJ1-5,many,TGTGCCAGCACCCAGGGACAGTTATTACAGCCCCAGCATTTT,CASTQGQLLQPQHF
.,TRBV7-2,TRBJ2-5,.,TGTGCCAGCAGCTTTACACAAGAGACCCAGTACTTC,CASSFTQETQYF
.,TRBV12-3/TRBV12-4,TRBJ1-1,few,TGTGCCAGCAGGCCGGGGGGTGCGATGAACACTGAAGCTTTCTTT,CASRPGGAMNTEAFF
TRBD2,TRBV11-2,TRBJ2-2,.,TGTGCCAGCAGCGCAACAAACCTAGCGGGGCCCGGGGAGCTGTTTTTT,CASSATNLAGPGELFF
TRBD1,TRBV6-2/TRBV6-3,TRBJ1-1,many,TGTGCCAGCAGTTACTCTCTGGAGATCAGGGGGGCGAACACTGAAGCTTTCTTT,CASSYSLEIRGANTEAFF
TRBD1,TRBV27,TRBJ2-2,many,TGTGCCAGCAGTTTCGGATCGGGACAGGGACCCACCGGGGAGCTGTTTTTT,CASSFGSGQGPTGELFF
TRBD2,TRBV7-2,TRBJ2-7,.,TGTGCCAGCAGCCCGCTAGCGGGAGGTTACGAGCAGTACTTC,CASSPLAGGYEQYF
.,TRBV12-3/TRBV12-4,TRBJ1-5,many,TGTGCCAGCAGTTTTTGGGATCAGCCCCAGCATTTT,CASSFWDQPQHF
.,TRBV12-3/TRBV12-4,TRBJ1-1,many,TGTGCCAGCAGTTTCGCAGGGATGAACACTGAAGCTTTCTTT,CASSFAGMNTEAFF
.,TRBV29-1,TRBJ2-7,many,TGCAGCGTTGAAGATCGTGGGGGGAAAGCCGGTGAGCAGTACTTC,CSVEDRGGKAGEQYF
.,TRBV7-9,TRBJ1-1,many,TGTGCCAGCAGCCAACAGGGCTCGAACACTGAAGCTTTCTTT,CASSQQGSNTEAFF
TRBD1,TRBV7-8,TRBJ1-5,many,TGTGCCAGCAGCTCCAGGGGGGTGGGCAATCAGCCCCAGCATTTT,CASSSRGVGNQPQHF
TRBD1,TRBV12-3/TRBV12-4,TRBJ2-7,many,TGTGCCAGCAGTTTTAGGACAGGGGATCTATACGAGCAGTACTTC,CASSFRTGDLYEQYF
TRBD1,TRBV20-1,TRBJ1-5,.,TGCAGTGCTAGCAGGCAGGGGGGCAATCAGCCCCAGCATTTT,CSASRQGGNQPQHF
.,TRBV6-2/TRBV6-3,TRBJ2-5,many,TGTGCCAGCAGTTACTCAGCACACGGACCTTCCCTGGAGACCCAGTACTTC,CASSYSAHGPSLETQYF
.,TRBV10-2,TRBJ2-2,.,TGCGCCAGCAGGGCGGCAGGGTTGCGGGAGCTGTTTTTT,CASRAAGLRELFF
.,TRBV10-1,TRBJ2-1,.,TGCGCCAGCAGTGACCGGACAGAGAGGAGTGAGCAGTTCTTC,CASSDRTERSEQFF